A selection of T cell receptor beta chains follows, all from one sample in a study of OX40 agonist ivuxolimab in advanced cancers. Repertoires were generated with immunoSEQ multiplex PCR, while TCRdb's copy carries only in-frame clones and drops some. The table includes about 32,000 clones, just over 90% detected once. Sequencing was performed on CD4+ or CD8+ T cells sorted from blood, taken in a trial of the OX40 agonist ivuxolimab. These receptors came from an adult with an advanced solid tumor such as melanoma, head and neck, liver or kidney cancer. The CDR3 runs from the conserved cysteine through the conserved F or W. Fields, in order: J gene, D gene, V gene, CDR3 length, CDR3 DNA, CDR3 protein. D genes are given only for firm matches.

j_call: TRBJ1-2
d_call: .
v_call: TRBV29-1
cdr3_length: 13
cdr3_nt: TGCAGCGCTAAACAATCGGGCCCCTATGGCTACACCTTC
cdr3_aa: CSAKQSGPYGYTF

j_call: TRBJ1-2
d_call: .
v_call: TRBV7-9
cdr3_length: 17
cdr3_nt: TGTGCCAGCATCGAAGGTGGGCCGGGTCCCATGACGGGTGGCTACACCTTC
cdr3_aa: CASIEGGPGPMTGGYTF

j_call: TRBJ1-2
d_call: TRBD1
v_call: TRBV14
cdr3_length: 14
cdr3_nt: TGTGCCAGCAGCAAAACAGGGGAGACCTATGGCTACACCTTC
cdr3_aa: CASSKTGETYGYTF

j_call: TRBJ1-1
d_call: .
v_call: TRBV11-2
cdr3_length: 16
cdr3_nt: TGTGCCAGCAGCTTAGATCAAGCCAGGGGTGGGACTGAAGCTTTCTTT
cdr3_aa: CASSLDQARGGTEAFF

j_call: TRBJ2-2
d_call: .
v_call: TRBV7-9
cdr3_length: 11
cdr3_nt: TGTGCCAGCACCTCATTGGGGGAGCTGTTTTTT
cdr3_aa: CASTSLGELFF

j_call: TRBJ1-1
d_call: .
v_call: TRBV6-1
cdr3_length: 14
cdr3_nt: TGTGCCAGCAGTGAAGCTGCCGGGACCACTGAAGCTTTCTTT
cdr3_aa: CASSEAAGTTEAFF

j_call: TRBJ2-3
d_call: .
v_call: TRBV9
cdr3_length: 15
cdr3_nt: TGTGCCGGCTCGTACAGTGGACGAGAGCCGGATACGCAGTATTTT
cdr3_aa: CAGSYSGREPDTQYF

j_call: TRBJ1-2
d_call: .
v_call: TRBV6-5
cdr3_length: 14
cdr3_nt: TGTGCCAGCAGCCTCCTCTTATCTAACTATGGCTACACCTTC
cdr3_aa: CASSLLLSNYGYTF

j_call: TRBJ2-1
d_call: .
v_call: TRBV28
cdr3_length: 18
cdr3_nt: TGTGCCAGCAGCCGAAGAAGCCCGGCGACAACCTCCTACAATGAGCAGTTCTTC
cdr3_aa: CASSRRSPATTSYNEQFF

j_call: TRBJ1-5
d_call: .
v_call: TRBV19
cdr3_length: 16
cdr3_nt: TGTGCCAGTAGAGGTCTTGTCGCCCCCTTCAATCAGCCCCAGCATTTT
cdr3_aa: CASRGLVAPFNQPQHF